This T cell receptor beta chain originates from a study of vaccination effects on CD4 cells after COVID-19. V lost 6 bases, J lost 7 bases, and 16 bases lay in between. This CDR3 is 15 amino acids long. Germline loops: CDR1 MDHEN, CDR2 SYDVKM. Using immunoSEQ multiplex PCR, the repertoire was profiled, and TCRdb retains in-frame clones only, with some absent. Counted here are about 66,000 clones, roughly four fifths occurring once; the ten biggest clones make up 2.4%. It was after more than 8 days of culture that CD4+ T cells were isolated. Each participant was administered two doses of either the BNT162b2 or the mRNA-1273 vaccine. This clone showed up just a few times. Its antigen is unknown.

The chain is built from TRBV28 and TRBJ1-6, with D perhaps matching TRBD1 (6 bases). The source was CD4+ T cells from PBMCs cultured without peptide, collected after COVID-19 vaccination. The receptor's source is a human donor who received a COVID-19 vaccine. CDR3 sequence reads: CASRPSTGSNSPLHF. In DNA form, the CDR3 reads TGTGCCAGCAGACCATCGACAGGCTCGAATTCACCCCTCCACTTT.